These 20 T cell receptor beta chains originate from one sample sequenced in a study of blood T cell repertoires in COVID-19. Profiling relied on immunoSEQ multiplex PCR, and the TCRdb table lists in-frame clones only, not all of them. The data show fewer than 400,000 clones, roughly 87% seen once. Sequenced material: PBMCs or T cells enriched from blood (not recorded which). All receptors derive from a woman between 18 and 29 years old who had recovered from COVID-19.

The V call is TRBV18, the J call TRBJ2-7, with D perhaps matching TRBD2 (7 bases). CDR1 and CDR2 from the germline V gene are KGHSH and LQKENI. Trimming shortened V by 3 bases and J by 7 bases, and 16 bases separated the two germline ends. This CDR3 is built from 14 residues. The CDR3 loop is CASSPSGGPGEQYF. The CDR3 DNA reads TGTGCCAGCTCACCCTCGGGGGGCCCGGGAGAGCAGTACTTC.

This clone was counted a single time. The chain uses TRBV30 and TRBJ1-1, with a weak D call TRBD1 (6 bases). V dropped 5 bases and J dropped 3 bases, with 13 bases sitting between them. Germline V gene sequence: CDR1 GTSNPN, CDR2 SVGIG (reference sequence). The length of the CDR3 is 13 residues. CDR3 nucleotides: TGTGCCTGGTACAGGGATATGGACACTGAAGCTTTCTTT. Translating gives CAWYRDMDTEAFF. The full variable domain, in which reference TRBV30 and TRBJ1-1 provide the parts outside the CDR3, is SQTIHQWPATLVQPVGSPLSLECTVEGTSNPNLYWYRQAAGRGLQLLFYSVGIGQISSEVPQNLSASRPQDRQFILSSKKLLLSDSGFYLCAWYRDMDTEAFFGQGTRLTVV.

The chain has TRBV21-1 and TRBJ2-2; no DNA check was done on the table's D call, TRBD1. TRBV21-1 is tagged as a pseudogene. This CDR3 has 15 residues. The CDR3 spells CASSAGQGGPGELFF. Written as DNA, the CDR3 is TGTGCCAGCAGCGCGGGACAGGGAGGTCCCGGGGAGCTGTTTTTT.

This CDR3 reads CAWTTTGAYGYTF. The CDR3, as DNA: TGTGCCTGGACTACGACAGGGGCCTATGGCTACACCTTC. The chain joins TRBV30 to TRBJ1-2, with TRBD1 matching 8 bases. The CDR3 loop spans 13 amino acids. Germline values: CDR1 GTSNPN, CDR2 SVGIG (reference sequence). V lost 4 bases to trimming and J lost 4 bases; unmatched junction nucleotides: 5.

The J gene is TRBJ2-7, the V gene TRBV5-1; 14 nucleotides match TRBD2. The CDR3 loop spans 14 amino acids. Germline V gene data show CDR1 as SGHRS and CDR2 as YFSETQ. With 3 bases clipped from V and 5 bases from J, the junction kept 1 base outside the gene matches. The CDR3 loop is CASSSGLAGDEQYF. The CDR3, as DNA: TGCGCCAGCAGCTCGGGACTAGCGGGAGACGAGCAGTACTTC.

The chain has TRBV10-3 and TRBJ2-7, with D possibly matching TRBD1 (6 bases). This CDR3 has 12 residues. Germline values: CDR1 ENHRY, CDR2 SYGVKD. The V end lost 11 bases, the J end lost 4 bases, and 15 bases lay between the germline ends. The CDR3: CASRDNLYEQYF. In DNA, the CDR3 is TGTGCCTCACGGGACAATTTGTACGAGCAGTACTTC.

The rearrangement uses TRBV7-9 and TRBJ2-7; possibly TRBD2 for D (5 bases). Trimming stripped 6 bases from V and 0 bases from J, with 18 bases between. This CDR3 is 16 amino acids long. Germline V CDR1 and CDR2: SEHNR, FQNEAQ (reference sequence). The DNA for the CDR3 is TGTGCCAGCAGTCCTTCTGAGGGCCCTAGCTCCTACGAGCAGTACTTC. It yields the protein CASSPSEGPSSYEQYF.

The rearrangement links TRBV28 to TRBJ1-2; perhaps TRBD1 as D (6 bases). This CDR3 is 14 amino acids long. V lost 4 bases and J lost 4, with 13 bases in between. CDR1 MDHEN and CDR2 SYDVKM come from the germline V gene. The CDR3 reads CASSSPGHTYGYTF. CDR3 DNA sequence: TGTGCCAGCAGTTCTCCGGGACACACCTATGGCTACACCTTC.

The chain uses TRBV11-2 and TRBJ2-7; no firm D call. V shed 4 bases and J shed 0 bases, with 13 bases lying between them. The length of the CDR3 is 15 residues. Germline CDR1 is SGHAT and CDR2 is FQNNGV. The CDR3 protein is CASSSGLTSSYEQYF. In DNA form, the CDR3 reads TGTGCCAGCAGCTCAGGCCTGACGAGCTCCTACGAGCAGTACTTC. The variable domain in full, completed from reference TRBV11-2 and TRBJ2-7, reads EAGVAQSPRYKIIEKRQSVAFWCNPISGHATLYWYQQILGQGPKLLIQFQNNGVVDDSQLPKDRFSAERLKGVDSTLKIQPAKLEDSAVYLCASSSGLTSSYEQYFGPGTRLTVT.

The chain couples TRBV7-9 to TRBJ1-5; the D gene is possibly TRBD1 (5 bases). Germline CDR1 is SEHNR and CDR2 is FQNEAQ (reference sequence). V was cut by 5 bases and J by 0 bases, with 26 bases left in between. The CDR3 runs to 20 residues. The CDR3 nucleotides are TGTGCCAGCAGCACCTCCCTTGCGGCAGGGTCTCCCTATAGCAATCAGCCCCAGCATTTT. Protein product: CASSTSLAAGSPYSNQPQHF.

The CDR3, as DNA: TGTGCCAGCAGGGGCAAAGGAAGAACCTACGAGCAGTACTTC. It specifies CASRGKGRTYEQYF. This chain links TRBV9 with TRBJ2-7; D is undetermined. The V and J ends lost 5 bases and 2 bases respectively, with 14 bases between them. Germline V gene lookup returns CDR1 SGDLS and CDR2 YYNGEE. CDR3 length: 14 amino acids.

The chain joins TRBV21-1 to TRBJ2-5; the table's TRBD1 call for D was not verified on the DNA. TRBV21-1 is flagged as a pseudogene. The CDR3 extends over 13 amino acids. Written as DNA, the CDR3 is TGTGCCAGCAGCAAGAAACAGGGAGAGACCCAGTACTTC. It specifies CASSKKQGETQYF.

The chain combines TRBV29-1 with TRBJ2-7; possibly TRBD2 for D (6 bases). The CDR3 is made up of 14 amino acids. CDR1 is SQVTM, CDR2 ANQGSEA, per germline. Trimming took off 4 bases at V and 0 bases at J, with 13 bases between the two ends. DNA of the CDR3: TGCAGCGTTGGGGACTTTTCCTACTCCTACGAGCAGTACTTC. The encoded protein is CSVGDFSYSYEQYF.

In this sample, this clone turned up once. The chain links TRBV3-1 (or the pseudogene TRBV3-2) to TRBJ1-6; D ambiguous. The CDR3 contains 13 residues. Germline V lookup: CDR1 LGHDT, CDR2 YNNKEL (reference sequence). This CDR3 is CAASMGDTSFLHF. Here the CDR3 DNA reads TGTGCGGCCTCGATGGGCGACACCTCGTTCCTCCACTTT.

The chain uses TRBV10-3 and TRBJ1-5; D remains unclear. CDR3 length: 13 residues. Trimming pared 9 bases from V and 7 bases from J, leaving 16 bases between. CDR1 and CDR2 (germline): ENHRY, SYGVKD. Here the CDR3 DNA reads TGTGCCATTGCGAGGGCGGGAGGCCAGCCCCAGCATTTT. The encoded protein is CAIARAGGQPQHF.

To note about this clone: This same CDR3 is encoded by further DNA sequences in the sample. The rearrangement joins TRBV5-6 to TRBJ2-5; 7 bases are shared with TRBD2. CDR1 is SGHDT and CDR2 is YYEEEE in the germline V gene. The CDR3 is made up of 13 amino acids. Germline trimming cut 0 bases from V and 4 bases from J; bases unmatched to any gene: 0. The CDR3 spells CASSLAGGETQYF. The CDR3 DNA follows: TGTGCCAGCAGCTTGGCGGGGGGAGAGACCCAGTACTTC.

This clone appeared once. This chain links TRBV19 with TRBJ1-1; 7 bases align to TRBD1. The J segment lost 5 bases and the V segment lost 10 bases, leaving 10 bases of the junction unmatched. The germline V gene encodes CDR1 LNHDA and CDR2 SQIVND (reference sequence). This CDR3 comprises 13 residues. The CDR3 nucleotides read TGTGCCATCCTAAACAGGGGCTTGACTGAAGCTTTCTTT. As protein: CAILNRGLTEAFF.

This sequence joins TRBV7-3 and TRBJ2-1; TRBD2 is a possible D gene (7 bases). The CDR3 length is 15 residues. The V gene lost 5 bases and the J gene lost 5 bases, with 16 bases spanning the gap. CDR1 is SGHTA, CDR2 FQGTGA, per germline. The CDR3: CASSRGAVSDNEQFF. CDR3 sequence (DNA): TGTGCCAGCAGCCGGGGGGCCGTGAGCGACAATGAGCAGTTCTTC.

This clone was seen a few times. V and J are TRBV18 and TRBJ2-5, with TRBD1 identical over 7 bases. CDR3 length: 14 residues. V was clipped by 4 bases and J by 1 base; unmatched bases: 3. CDR1 and CDR2 from the germline V gene are KGHSH and LQKENI. CDR3 protein: CASSRGQSQETQYF. CDR3 DNA sequence: TGTGCCAGCTCACGGGGACAGTCCCAAGAGACCCAGTACTTC.

The chain links TRBV2 to TRBJ2-3, with D possibly TRBD1 on 5 matching bases. Germline assignment: CDR1 SNHLY and CDR2 FYNNEI. V was pared by 6 bases and J by 0 bases, with 10 bases between. The CDR3 is made up of 14 amino acids. The DNA for the CDR3 is TGTGCCAGCAGGGACATGGCTAGCACAGATACGCAGTATTTT. Protein: CASRDMASTDTQYF.